This passage covers 5 T cell receptor beta chains from one sample sequenced in a study of beta chain features in type 1 diabetes. The whole isolated RNA underwent reverse transcription, so sequencing captured expressed TCRB transcripts. Produced via immunoSEQ multiplex PCR; TCRdb's table is partial and in-frame only. Of 300,000 to 350,000 clones listed, around 13% are singletons. Sequenced sample: central memory CD4+ T cells from blood. The source of these receptors is a man between 25 and 39 years old in good health.

The rearrangement links TRBV5-4 to TRBJ1-1, with 7 bases that match TRBD1. The J segment lost 0 bases and the V segment lost 4 bases, leaving 6 bases of the junction unmatched. The germline V gene encodes CDR1 SGHNT and CDR2 YYREEE (reference sequence). The CDR3 covers 15 residues. CDR3 bases: TGTGCCAGCAGCCGCTTGACAGGGATGAACACTGAAGCTTTCTTT. Translating gives CASSRLTGMNTEAFF.

V usage is TRBV7-9 and J usage is TRBJ2-2; D not resolved. Germline loops: CDR1 SEHNR, CDR2 FQNEAQ (reference sequence). The V end was cut by 3 bases, the J end by 7 bases, with 15 bases between. CDR3 length: 15 amino acids. CDR3: CASSFTSGPIGELFF. The CDR3 region has the DNA TGTGCCAGCAGCTTTACGTCGGGCCCCATCGGGGAGCTGTTTTTT. The full variable domain, in which reference TRBV7-9 and TRBJ2-2 provide the parts outside the CDR3, is DTGVSQNPRHKITKRGQNVTFRCDPISEHNRLYWYRQTLGQGPEFLTYFQNEAQLEKSRLLSDRFSAERPKGSFSTLEIQRTEQGDSAMYLCASSFTSGPIGELFFGEGSRLTVL.

This clone has only a few counts. The rearrangement joins TRBV2 to TRBJ2-1; a possible D gene is TRBD1 (6 bases). V was shortened by 4 bases and J by 6 bases, with 16 bases between the two germline ends. Looked up from germline, CDR1 is SNHLY and CDR2 is FYNNEI. This CDR3 contains 15 residues. CDR3 protein: CASSVTRGMGNEQFF. CDR3 coding DNA: TGTGCCAGCAGTGTCACGAGGGGGATGGGCAATGAGCAGTTCTTC.

This clone was counted only a few times. The rearrangement uses TRBV25-1 and TRBJ1-2, with D maybe TRBD1 (6 bases). The CDR3 sequence is 15 residues long. CDR1 and CDR2 (germline): MGHDK, SYGVNS. V shed 7 bases and J shed 0 bases, with 15 bases lying between them. The CDR3 reads CASTNGGAPNYGYTF. CDR3 coding DNA: TGTGCCAGCACCAACGGGGGGGCGCCTAACTATGGCTACACCTTC.

This clone was detected only a few times. The chain is built from TRBV28 and TRBJ2-5; either TRBD1 or TRBD2 may supply D (5 bases each). This CDR3 is built from 15 residues. Germline V gene sequence: CDR1 MDHEN, CDR2 SYDVKM. Trimming took off 5 bases at V and 4 bases at J, with 17 bases between the two ends. The CDR3 is CASSGARGFLETQYF. In DNA, the CDR3 is TGTGCCAGCAGTGGGGCGAGGGGCTTCTTAGAGACCCAGTACTTC.